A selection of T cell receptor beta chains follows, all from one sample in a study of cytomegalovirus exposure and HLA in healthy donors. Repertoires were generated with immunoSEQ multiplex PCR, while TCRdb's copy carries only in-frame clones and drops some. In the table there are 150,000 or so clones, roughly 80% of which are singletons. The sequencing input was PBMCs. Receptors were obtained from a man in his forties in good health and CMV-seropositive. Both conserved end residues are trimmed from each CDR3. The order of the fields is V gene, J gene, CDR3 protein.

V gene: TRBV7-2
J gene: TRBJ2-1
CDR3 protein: ASSPPPAYNEQF

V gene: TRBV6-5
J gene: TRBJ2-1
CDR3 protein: ASSYSEIVSYNEQF

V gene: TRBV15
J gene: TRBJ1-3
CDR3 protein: ATSRERGLDTIY

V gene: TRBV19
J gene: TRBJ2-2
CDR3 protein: ASSGTVGFSTAGELF

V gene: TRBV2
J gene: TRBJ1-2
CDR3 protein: ASSQGINYGYT

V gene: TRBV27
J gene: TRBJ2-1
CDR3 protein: ASHHRQTSGTPQQF

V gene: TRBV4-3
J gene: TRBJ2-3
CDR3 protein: ASSQDRGADTQY

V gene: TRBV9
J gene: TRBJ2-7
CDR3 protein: ASSVVGGPAGEQY

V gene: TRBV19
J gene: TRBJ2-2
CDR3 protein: ASTTGGGLNTGELF

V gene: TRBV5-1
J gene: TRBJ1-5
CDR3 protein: ASSLGQGGQPQH

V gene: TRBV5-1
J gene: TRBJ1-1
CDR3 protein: ASSSGQGHTEAF

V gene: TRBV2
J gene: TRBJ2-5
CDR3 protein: ASLAEYQETQY

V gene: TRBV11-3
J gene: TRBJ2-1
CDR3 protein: ASSLGVRRDSYNEQF

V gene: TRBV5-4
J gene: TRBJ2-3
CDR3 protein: ASSLGGGGSIADTQY

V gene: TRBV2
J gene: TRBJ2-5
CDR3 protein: AAGSRETQY

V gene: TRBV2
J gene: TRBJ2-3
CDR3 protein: ASSEAAPDTQY

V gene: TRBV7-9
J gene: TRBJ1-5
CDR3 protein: ASSLDYQPQH

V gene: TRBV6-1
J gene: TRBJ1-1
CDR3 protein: ASRDSWTEAF

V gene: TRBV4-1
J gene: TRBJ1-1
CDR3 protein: ASSQDKGEFTEAF

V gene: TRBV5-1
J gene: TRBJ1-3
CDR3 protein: ASSFDREAGNTIY

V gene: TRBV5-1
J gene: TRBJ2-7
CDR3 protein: ASSLFGTGEQEQY

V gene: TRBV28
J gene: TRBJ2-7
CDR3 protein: ASSSGGREQY

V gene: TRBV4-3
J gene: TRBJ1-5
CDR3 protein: ASSLTGDNQPQH

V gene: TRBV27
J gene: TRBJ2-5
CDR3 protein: ASSQGSLAGGLQETQY

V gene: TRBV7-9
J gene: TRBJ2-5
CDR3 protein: ASSSTSGQETQY

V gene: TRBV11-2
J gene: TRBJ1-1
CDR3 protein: ASSWETGSGAEAF

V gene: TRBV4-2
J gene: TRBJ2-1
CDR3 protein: ASSHGTSKAAYNEQF

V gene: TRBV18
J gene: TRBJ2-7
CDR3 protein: ASSQGGWEQY

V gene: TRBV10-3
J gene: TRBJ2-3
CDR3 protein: AISPGLAGVVDTQY

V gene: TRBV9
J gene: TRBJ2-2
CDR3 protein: ASSYRGSPGELF

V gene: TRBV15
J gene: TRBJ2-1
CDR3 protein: ATSRDLREAYNEQF

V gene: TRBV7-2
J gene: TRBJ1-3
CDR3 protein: ASSPGILSGNTIY

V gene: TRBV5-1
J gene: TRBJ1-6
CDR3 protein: ASSWTDDNSPLH

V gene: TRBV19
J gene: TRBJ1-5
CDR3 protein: ASRLVQFGNQPQH

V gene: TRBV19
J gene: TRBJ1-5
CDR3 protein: ASGRTGDQPQH

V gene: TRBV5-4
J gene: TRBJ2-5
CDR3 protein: ASSPQYRERETQY

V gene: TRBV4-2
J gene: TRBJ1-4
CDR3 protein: ASSPPATNEKLF

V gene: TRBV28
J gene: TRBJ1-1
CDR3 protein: ASSSPGENTEAF

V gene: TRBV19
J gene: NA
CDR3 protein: ASSKVAGVTYEQY

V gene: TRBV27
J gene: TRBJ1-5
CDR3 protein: ASKLGGSSNQPQH

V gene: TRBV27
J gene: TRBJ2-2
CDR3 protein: ASSPARRELF

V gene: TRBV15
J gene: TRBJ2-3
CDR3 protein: ATRPGQGRGTQY

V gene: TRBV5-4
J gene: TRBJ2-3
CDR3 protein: ASSKRETDTQY